The 3 T cell receptor beta chains below all came from one sample that was sequenced in a study of cytomegalovirus exposure and HLA in healthy donors. Primers: 60 Vbeta forward and 13 Jbeta reverse. Generated by immunoSEQ multiplex PCR, the TCRdb table keeps only in-frame clones and is missing some. The sample has roughly 150,000 clones, 82% seen once. Sequencing used PBMCs. The receptor source for this set is a woman aged 50 to 60 in good health and CMV-seropositive.

The chain uses TRBV19 and TRBJ2-2; D is perhaps TRBD2 (5 bases). The CDR3 sequence is 14 residues long. V was shortened by 6 bases and J by 0 bases, with 8 bases between the two germline ends. CDR1 and CDR2 from the germline V gene are LNHDA and SQIVND (reference sequence). The CDR3 reads CASRGRTNTGELFF. The CDR3 DNA follows: TGTGCCAGTAGAGGGAGAACGAACACCGGGGAGCTGTTTTTT.

This clone has a single count. V is TRBV6-5 and J is TRBJ1-1, with 8 bases that match TRBD1. The junction had 5 bases not matched to a gene; V was cut back by 4 bases and J by 1 base. The germline gives CDR1 MNHEY, CDR2 SVGAGI. CDR3 length equals 15 residues. CDR3 sequence: CASSSSRGQNTEAFF. The CDR3, as DNA: TGTGCCAGCAGTTCCTCCAGGGGGCAGAACACTGAAGCTTTCTTT.

The count of this clone is one. The chain joins TRBV6-1 to TRBJ1-2, with D possibly TRBD1 on 6 matching bases. Germline assignment: CDR1 MNHNS and CDR2 SASEGT. V was cut by 3 bases and J by 7 bases, with 21 bases left in between. The CDR3 loop spans 16 amino acids. The CDR3 nucleotides read TGTGCCAGCAGTGAGACAGGTCTGAACTTAGAAGCTGGCTACACCTTC. Protein product: CASSETGLNLEAGYTF.